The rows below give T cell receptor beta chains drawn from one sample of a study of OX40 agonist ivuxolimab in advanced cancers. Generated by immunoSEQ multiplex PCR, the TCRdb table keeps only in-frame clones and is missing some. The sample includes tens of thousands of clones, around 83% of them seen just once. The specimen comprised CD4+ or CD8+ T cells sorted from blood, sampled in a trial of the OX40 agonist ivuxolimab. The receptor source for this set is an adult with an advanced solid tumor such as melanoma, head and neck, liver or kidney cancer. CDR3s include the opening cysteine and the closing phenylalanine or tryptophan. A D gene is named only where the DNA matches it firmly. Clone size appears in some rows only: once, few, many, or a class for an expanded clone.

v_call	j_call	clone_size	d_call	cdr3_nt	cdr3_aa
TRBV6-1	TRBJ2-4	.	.	TGTGCCAGCAGGGACCCGTCTTCCAAAAACATTCAGTACTTC	CASRDPSSKNIQYF
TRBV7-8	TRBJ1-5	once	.	TGTGCCAGCAGCCAAGGACAGTGGGGTGAGCCCCAGCATTTT	CASSQGQWGEPQHF
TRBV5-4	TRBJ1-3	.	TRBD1	TGTGCCAGCAGCTCCTTGGACAGGGCGGGAAACACCATATATTTT	CASSSLDRAGNTIYF
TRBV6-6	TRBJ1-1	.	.	TGTGCCAGCAGTCCGTCGGGGGGCGCCACTGAAGCTTTCTTT	CASSPSGGATEAFF
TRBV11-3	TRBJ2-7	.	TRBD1	TGTGCCAGCGCTTGGGGGACAGGGGGCCCCTACGAGCAGTACTTC	CASAWGTGGPYEQYF
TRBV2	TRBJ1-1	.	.	TGTGCCAGCAGTGAAGAGGGGATGAACACTGAAGCTTTCTTT	CASSEEGMNTEAFF
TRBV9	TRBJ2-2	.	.	TGTGCCAGCAGCGTAGCTAGTACCGGGGGATTCGACGGGGAGCTGTTTTTT	CASSVASTGGFDGELFF
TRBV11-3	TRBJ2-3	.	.	TGTGCCAGCAGCCCTAGAGGGCAGACAGATACGCAGTATTTT	CASSPRGQTDTQYF
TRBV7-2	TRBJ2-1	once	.	TGTGCCAGCAGCTTAGGACTTCTTGAGCAGTTCTTC	CASSLGLLEQFF
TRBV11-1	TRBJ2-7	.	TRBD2	TGTGCCAGCAGCCTGGGGATAGCGGGATCCAACGAGCAGTACTTC	CASSLGIAGSNEQYF
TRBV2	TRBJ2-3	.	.	TGTGCCAGCAGGGCACAGGATACGCAGTATTTT	CASRAQDTQYF
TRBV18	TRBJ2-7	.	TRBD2	TGTGCCAGCTCACCACCGAGCATGAGGGAGGGCGAGCAGTACTTC	CASSPPSMREGEQYF
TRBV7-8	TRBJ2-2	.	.	TGTGCCAGCAGCTTAAAGAACACCGGGGAGCTGTTTTTT	CASSLKNTGELFF
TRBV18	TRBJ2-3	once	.	TGTGCCAGCTCACCATTGACACCCCCCGATACGCAGTATTTT	CASSPLTPPDTQYF
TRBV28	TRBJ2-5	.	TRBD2	TGTGCCAGCAGTTTCGGGGGGTCGGGAGAGACCCAGTACTTC	CASSFGGSGETQYF
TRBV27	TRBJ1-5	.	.	TGTGCCAGCAGCCAAAGGTATGAGGGGAATCAGCCCCAGCATTTT	CASSQRYEGNQPQHF
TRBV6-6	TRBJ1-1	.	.	TGTGCCAGCAGTTACGGTCGGAGGAACACTGAAGCTTTCTTT	CASSYGRRNTEAFF
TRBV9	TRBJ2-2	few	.	TGTGCCAGCAGCGTAGCCCAGGGAAGGGCCGGGGAGCTGTTTTTT	CASSVAQGRAGELFF
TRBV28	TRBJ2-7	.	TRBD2	TGTGCCAGCAGTTTAGCTAGCGGGGGTTTTGGTGGCGAGCAGTACTTC	CASSLASGGFGGEQYF
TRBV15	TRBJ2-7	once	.	TGTGCCACCAGCAGTCCCGCAGGGGAATCCTACGAGCAGTACTTC	CATSSPAGESYEQYF
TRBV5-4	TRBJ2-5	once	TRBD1	TGTGCCAGCAGCACTCGACAGGGTAGCGAGACCCAGTACTTC	CASSTRQGSETQYF
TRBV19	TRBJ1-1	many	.	TGTGCCAGTAGTCCCTCGATTGATGGCACTGAAGCTTTCTTT	CASSPSIDGTEAFF
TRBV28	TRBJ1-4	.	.	TGTGCCAGCAGTTCCCTGGGTGCAACTAATGAAAAACTGTTTTTT	CASSSLGATNEKLFF
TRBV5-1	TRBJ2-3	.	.	TGCGCCAGCAGCTTAACCGGGATAACCTTCACAGATACGCAGTATTTT	CASSLTGITFTDTQYF
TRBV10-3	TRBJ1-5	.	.	TGTGCCATCAGTGAGTCTGTGGTTCGGAATCAGCCCCAGCATTTT	CAISESVVRNQPQHF
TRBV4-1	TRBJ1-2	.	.	TGCGCCAGCAGCCAAATCGGACAGCCGCTCTATGGCTACACCTTC	CASSQIGQPLYGYTF
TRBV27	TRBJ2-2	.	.	TGTGCCAGCAGGGACTCCTGGGACACCGGGGAGCTGTTTTTT	CASRDSWDTGELFF
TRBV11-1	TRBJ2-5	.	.	TGTGCCAGCAGCTTAGCGAGGTCCTCGACTGGGGAGACCCAGTACTTC	CASSLARSSTGETQYF
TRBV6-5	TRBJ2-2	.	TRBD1	TGTGCCAGCAGTTTACAGGGGGCCAACGGGGAGCTGTTTTTT	CASSLQGANGELFF
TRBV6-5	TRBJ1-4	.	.	TGTGCCAGCAGTTACTCGACAGAAGCTAGGGAAAAACTGTTTTTT	CASSYSTEAREKLFF
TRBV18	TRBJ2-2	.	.	TGTGCCAGCTACTCGACTAGATCCTTGCGGGGGGAGCTGTTTTTT	CASYSTRSLRGELFF
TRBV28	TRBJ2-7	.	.	TGTGCCAGCAGGGAGACGGACTACGAGCAGTACTTC	CASRETDYEQYF
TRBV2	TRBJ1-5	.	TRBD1	TGTGCCAGCAGTGTGACCGGGACAGTCAGTAGCAATCAGCCCCAGCATTTT	CASSVTGTVSSNQPQHF
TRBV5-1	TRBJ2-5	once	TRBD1	TGCGCCAGCAGCTTGGGTACAGGGGAAGAGACCCAGTACTTC	CASSLGTGEETQYF
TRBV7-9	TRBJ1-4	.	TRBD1	TGTGCCAGCAGCTTAGAACAGGGGCCACTGTTTTTT	CASSLEQGPLFF
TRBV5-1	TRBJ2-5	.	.	TGCGCCAGCAGCGCCTTTGGGGAGACCCAGTACTTC	CASSAFGETQYF
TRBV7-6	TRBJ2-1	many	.	TGTGCCAGCAGCGATGGGGGGAATGAGCAGTTCTTC	CASSDGGNEQFF
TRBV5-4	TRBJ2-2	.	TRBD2	TGTGCCAGCAGCGGTAGACTAGCGGGGGGCACCGGGGAGCTGTTTTTT	CASSGRLAGGTGELFF
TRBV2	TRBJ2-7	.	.	TGTGCCAGCAGTGAACAAAGGGCCTCCTACGAGCAGTACTTC	CASSEQRASYEQYF
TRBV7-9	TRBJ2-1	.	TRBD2	TGTGCCAGCAGCTTCGCGGGGGGGATCGATGAGCAGTTCTTC	CASSFAGGIDEQFF
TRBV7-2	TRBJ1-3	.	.	TGTGCCAGCAGCTTAACAGGCCTCTCTGGAAACACCATATATTTT	CASSLTGLSGNTIYF
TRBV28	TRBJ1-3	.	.	TGTGCCAGCAGTTCACCCGGGATAAACGGAAACACCATATATTTT	CASSSPGINGNTIYF
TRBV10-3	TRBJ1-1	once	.	TGTGCCACAGAACAGGGAAAGTCCACTGAAGCTTTCTTT	CATEQGKSTEAFF
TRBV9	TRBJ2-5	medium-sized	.	TGTGCCAGCAGCGTAGTCCCGACAGGGAGGGAGACCCAGTACTTC	CASSVVPTGRETQYF
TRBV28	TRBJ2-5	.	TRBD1	TGTGCCAGCAGTAAACAGGGGTTTGGAGAGACCCAGTACTTC	CASSKQGFGETQYF
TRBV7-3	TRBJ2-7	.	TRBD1	TGTGCCAGCAGCCTCACAGGACAGGGAACCGACGAGCAGTACTTC	CASSLTGQGTDEQYF
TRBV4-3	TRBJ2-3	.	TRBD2	TGCGCCAGCAGCCAAGAAGGTAGCGGGGGGGCCGGGGTAGATACGCAGTATTTT	CASSQEGSGGAGVDTQYF
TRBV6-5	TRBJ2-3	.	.	TGTGCCAGCAGTTACTCAGAAGCATACACAGATACGCAGTATTTT	CASSYSEAYTDTQYF
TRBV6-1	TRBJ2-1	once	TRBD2	TGTGCCAGCATAACGCTAGCGGGGGACAATGAGCAGTTCTTC	CASITLAGDNEQFF
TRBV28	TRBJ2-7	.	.	TGTGCCAGCAGTCCCCCCCGCTCTTGGAAGTACTTC	CASSPPRSWKYF
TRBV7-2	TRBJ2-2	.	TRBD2	TGTGCCAGCAGCTTCAATGGGAGGGACACCGGGGAGCTGTTTTTT	CASSFNGRDTGELFF
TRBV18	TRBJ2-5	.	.	TGTGCCAGCTCACCACCGGTGGGTGAGACCCAGTACTTC	CASSPPVGETQYF
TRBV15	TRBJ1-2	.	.	TGTGCCACCAGCGCCCCGCAGGGGCGGAACTATGGCTACACCTTC	CATSAPQGRNYGYTF
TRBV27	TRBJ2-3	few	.	TGTGCCAGCAGACCGCGGTGGGGGGGGCAATCAGATACGCAGTATTTT	CASRPRWGGQSDTQYF
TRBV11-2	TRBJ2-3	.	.	TGTGCCAGCAGTCGGAACGGACAGCTCACAGATACGCAGTATTTT	CASSRNGQLTDTQYF
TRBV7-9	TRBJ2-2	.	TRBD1	TGTGCCAGCAGCTTAGAGACAGGGGTTACCACCGGGGAGCTGTTTTTT	CASSLETGVTTGELFF
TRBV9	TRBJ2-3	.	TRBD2	TGTGCCAGCAGCGTAGGAGGCGGGGGGGCAACAGATACGCAGTATTTT	CASSVGGGGATDTQYF
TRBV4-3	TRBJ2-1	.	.	TGCGCCAGCAGCCAAGTTCGGACCCAGGGCGTCTCCGACAATGAGCAGTTCTTC	CASSQVRTQGVSDNEQFF
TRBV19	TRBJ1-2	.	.	TGTGCCAGTAGTATTCGGGAGGGAAGCTATGGCTACACCTTC	CASSIREGSYGYTF